The 19 T cell receptor beta chains reported below all come from one sample, sequenced in a study of regulatory T cells in long-lasting Graves disease. Arm-PCR with iRepertoire HTBI primers amplified the CDR3 regions for these TCR beta libraries. One entry per CDR3 protein results from TCRdb running MiXCR on the multiplex PCR reads. The table has a few hundred thousand distinct CDR3 sequences, 23% seen once. Regarding time point: persistent/refractory GD, antithyroid drugs over 5 years with positive TRAb. PBMCs provided the RNA from which the TCR library was made. The sequencing here drew on peripheral blood mononuclear cells (PBMCs), taken when the disease was refractory, from a patient treated with antithyroid drugs. These receptors were collected from a female donor with Graves disease.

This clonotype was detected ten times or more. DNA for the CDR3: TGTGCCAGTAAGGGATTCGGCTACACCTTC. Residues: CASKGFGYTF. This chain links TRBV19 with TRBJ1-2; D ambiguous. From germline, CDR1 is LNHDA and CDR2 SQIVND (reference sequence). Trimming removed 7 bases from V and 8 bases from J, with 8 bases in between. The CDR3 contains 10 residues. The whole variable domain, remainder taken from reference TRBV19 and TRBJ1-2, is DGGITQSPKYLFRKEGQNVTLSCEQNLNHDAMYWYRQDPGQGLRLIYYSQIVNDFQKGDIAEGYSVSREKKESFPLTVTSAQKNPTAFYLCASKGFGYTFGSGTRLTVV.

This clonotype appeared many times. This chain links TRBV29-1 with TRBJ1-2; perhaps TRBD1 as D (5 bases). This CDR3 has 13 amino acids. The germline gives CDR1 SQVTM, CDR2 ANQGSEA. V lost 6 bases and J lost 8, with 19 bases in between. The CDR3 DNA is TGCAGCGTGGGGGGACCGGGAAGGGGAGGCTACACCTTC. Its protein product is CSVGGPGRGGYTF.

CDR3 sequence: CASSASTGGEGTNVLTF. The CDR3 bases are TGTGCCAGCAGCGCCTCGACAGGGGGCGAAGGAACCAACGTCCTGACTTTC. This chain joins TRBV9 and TRBJ2-6, with TRBD1 identical over 10 bases. This CDR3 is 17 amino acids long. CDR1 is SGDLS and CDR2 is YYNGEE in the germline V gene. J was trimmed by 8 bases and V by 3 bases; bases with no gene match: 11.

This clonotype was seen a handful of times. A read error may be the cause here, since a much bigger clone is one base away. The conserved final phenylalanine or tryptophan is absent from the CDR3, which likely points to a read error. This rearrangement joins TRBV28 to TRBJ2-7; tentative D call: TRBD1 (5 bases). Between the trimmed V and J ends, which lost 6 bases and 0 bases, there was a span of 9 bases. The CDR3 has 13 amino acids. CDR1 and CDR2 from the germline V gene are MDHEN and SYDVKM. The CDR3 DNA follows: TGTGCCAGCAGAATAGACAGCTCCTACGAGCAGTACTGC. Protein: CASRIDSSYEQYC.

The chain is built from TRBV19 and TRBJ1-1, with a weak D call TRBD1 (5 bases). CDR1 and CDR2 (germline): LNHDA, SQIVND (reference sequence). V was pared by 7 bases and J by 0 bases, with 18 bases between. The CDR3 spans 16 residues. DNA for the CDR3: TGTGCCAGTACCACCGGGCAGGGAGGGGTGAACACTGAAGCTTTCTTT. Translation gives CASTTGQGGVNTEAFF. Together with reference TRBV19 and TRBJ1-1, the CDR3 gives the full variable domain: DGGITQSPKYLFRKEGQNVTLSCEQNLNHDAMYWYRQDPGQGLRLIYYSQIVNDFQKGDIAEGYSVSREKKESFPLTVTSAQKNPTAFYLCASTTGQGGVNTEAFFGQGTRLTVV.

This clonotype was seen repeatedly, ten times or more. The chain employs TRBV7-2 and TRBJ1-6; D is possibly TRBD1 (5 bases). V lost 5 bases and J 3 bases, leaving 8 bases between the germline ends. The CDR3 covers 14 residues. Germline CDR1 reads SGHTA; CDR2 reads FQGNSA. CDR3 loop: CASSRQNYNSPLHF. CDR3 coding DNA: TGTGCCAGCAGCAGACAGAACTATAATTCACCCCTCCACTTT.

DNA for the CDR3: TGTGCCAGCAGTGAACACTCGGCTAGCGGGAACTATGAGCAGTTCTTC. The encoded protein is CASSEHSASGNYEQFF. The genes are TRBV2 and TRBJ2-1, with 9 positions matching TRBD2. The CDR3 contains 16 residues. V shed 2 bases and J 8 bases; nucleotides not matched to a gene: 10. CDR1 and CDR2 from the germline V gene are SNHLY and FYNNEI.

A few counts support this clonotype. The CDR3 DNA reads as TGTGCCAGCAGCCAAGATCCCCTAGGTCAGGGGGCTAGGGACGAGCAGTACTTC. Its protein product is CASSQDPLGQGARDEQYF. The rearrangement links TRBV3-1 to TRBJ2-7; 8 nucleotides agree with TRBD1. V shed 0 bases, J shed 5 bases, and the junction held 15 bases outside the gene matches. Germline assignment: CDR1 LGHDT and CDR2 YNNKEL (reference sequence). The CDR3 sequence is 18 residues long.

Points on this clonotype: This sequence may be a read error, since a much larger clone differs from it by one base. The CDR3 DNA reads as TGCAGCGTTGAACAGAACTATGGCTACACCTTC. It codes for CSVEQNYGYTF. V gene TRBV29-1 combines with J gene TRBJ1-2, with D unclear. CDR1 SQVTM and CDR2 ANQGSEA come from the germline V gene. Trimming took off 2 bases at V and 2 bases at J, with 3 bases between the two ends. The CDR3 totals 11 residues. Variable domain in full (rest from reference TRBV29-1 and TRBJ1-2): SAVISQKPSRDICQRGTSLTIQCQVDSQVTMMFWYRQQPGQSLTLIATANQGSEATYESGFVIDKFPISRPNLTFSTLTVSNMSPEDSSIYLCSVEQNYGYTFGSGTRLTVV.

This clonotype occurred a few times. Here the CDR3 reads CASSGWEGPNEQFF. In DNA form, the CDR3 reads TGTGCCAGCAGTGGGTGGGAGGGTCCCAATGAGCAGTTCTTC. The chain recombines TRBV2 with TRBJ2-1, with TRBD2 matching 7 bases. V dropped 4 bases and J dropped 6; count of bases not matched to a gene: 6. CDR1 is SNHLY, CDR2 FYNNEI, per germline. The CDR3 runs 14 residues.

The chain carries TRBV18 and TRBJ2-2, with D uncertain. Trimming shortened V by 3 bases and J by 8 bases, and 10 bases separated the two germline ends. The CDR3 is 13 residues long. CDR1 is KGHSH, CDR2 LQKENI, per germline. CDR3 protein: CASSPDLPGELFF. In DNA, the CDR3 is TGTGCCAGCTCACCCGACCTGCCTGGGGAGCTGTTTTTT.

This clonotype was seen only once. This chain connects TRBV5-1 to TRBJ2-7; 8 nucleotides agree with TRBD1. J gave up 4 bases and V 4 bases, and 7 bases lay outside the gene matches. Germline V CDR1 and CDR2: SGHRS, YFSETQ. CDR3 length: 14 residues. The CDR3 DNA reads TGCGCCAGCAGCCCCAGGACAGGGATGTACGAGCAGTACTTC. Translated, it gives CASSPRTGMYEQYF.

Ten or more counts support this clonotype. V usage is TRBV12-3 or TRBV12-4 and J usage is TRBJ1-1; D might be TRBD1 (6 bases). CDR3 size: 13 residues. Trimming stripped 6 bases from V and 11 bases from J, with 19 bases between. CDR3 protein: CASRTLSGAHAFF. CDR3 in DNA: TGTGCCAGCAGAACCCTCTCAGGGGCGCACGCTTTCTTT.

This clonotype occurred many times. The rearrangement uses TRBV7-8 and TRBJ2-7; D perhaps matches TRBD2 (6 bases). V dropped 3 bases and J dropped 4 bases, with 16 bases sitting between them. The CDR3 spans 15 residues. The germline V gene encodes CDR1 SGHVS and CDR2 FQNEAQ. The CDR3, as DNA: TGTGCCAGCAGCTTCCGACCGGGAGCGGCATACGAGCAGTACTTC. It encodes CASSFRPGAAYEQYF.

This clonotype was found a few times. The rearrangement uses TRBV6-2 or TRBV6-3 and TRBJ2-2; TRBD2 matches at 7 bases. This CDR3 spans 16 amino acids. Unmatched junction bases numbered 9, after V lost 3 bases and J lost 5 bases. Germline-derived CDR1 and CDR2 are MNHEY and SVGEGT. The CDR3 region has the DNA TGTGCCAGCAGTTATCCGGCACTAGCGAGGACCGGGGAGCTGTTTTTT. Protein product: CASSYPALARTGELFF.

The J gene is TRBJ2-3, the V gene TRBV6-1, with D perhaps given as TRBD1 or TRBD2 (5 bases each). The length of the CDR3 is 15 residues. V was cut by 0 bases and J by 3 bases, with 10 bases left in between. Germline-derived CDR1 and CDR2 are MNHNS and SASEGT. CDR3 nucleotides: TGTGCCAGCAGTGAAGCCCGGGGCCATACAGATACGCAGTATTTT. As protein: CASSEARGHTDTQYF.

The chain has TRBV4-1 and TRBJ2-7; tentatively, D is TRBD1 (5 bases). V was shortened by 3 bases and J by 6 bases, with 18 bases between the two germline ends. The CDR3 totals 15 residues. The germline gives CDR1 MGHRA, CDR2 YSYEKL. This CDR3 is CASSQKPRWGSEQYF. The CDR3 DNA reads as TGCGCCAGCAGCCAGAAGCCGAGGTGGGGCTCCGAGCAGTACTTC.

This clonotype was seen ten or more times. CDR3 bases: TGCAGCGTTCGAGGCGAAAGGGATGAAAAACTGTTTTTT. Translating gives CSVRGERDEKLFF. This chain connects TRBV29-1 to TRBJ1-4; no clear D. The germline V gene has CDR1 SQVTM and CDR2 ANQGSEA. V gave up 5 bases and J gave up 6 bases, with 13 bases separating them. The CDR3 consists of 13 residues.

J is TRBJ2-5 and V is TRBV7-8, with 9 bases matching TRBD1. The J call may be wrong; the DNA end is better matched by TRBJ2-7. The CDR3 has 14 residues. Germline V gene sequence: CDR1 SGHVS, CDR2 FQNEAQ. CDR3 coding DNA: TGTGCCAGCAGCTCGGGACAGGGTGGCCTCGAGCAGTACTTC. The encoded protein is CASSSGQGGLEQYF.